This TCR beta chain was retrieved from a study of blood T cell repertoires in COVID-19. V trimming: 4 bases; J trimming: 4 bases; junction bases outside the gene matches: 6. Germline-derived CDR1 and CDR2 are GTSNPN and SVGIG (reference sequence). This CDR3 comprises 15 residues. The method was immunoSEQ multiplex PCR; TCRdb's version includes in-frame clones alone and lacks a portion of them. The table lists 15,000 or so clones, over 80% of them singletons. J is TRBJ2-7 and V is TRBV30, with 14 bases fitting TRBD2. Specimen: peripheral blood. This clonotype originated in a human donor with active COVID-19. The donor label of this sample is uncertain. CDR3 amino acids: CAWILTSGGAYEQYF. The CDR3 DNA is TGTGCCTGGATTCTGACTAGCGGGGGGGCTTACGAGCAGTACTTC. Looking up the rest from reference TRBV30 and TRBJ2-7 gives the full variable domain: SQTIHQWPATLVQPVGSPLSLECTVEGTSNPNLYWYRQAAGRGLQLLFYSVGIGQISSEVPQNLSASRPQDRQFILSSKKLLLSDSGFYLCAWILTSGGAYEQYFGPGTRLTVT.